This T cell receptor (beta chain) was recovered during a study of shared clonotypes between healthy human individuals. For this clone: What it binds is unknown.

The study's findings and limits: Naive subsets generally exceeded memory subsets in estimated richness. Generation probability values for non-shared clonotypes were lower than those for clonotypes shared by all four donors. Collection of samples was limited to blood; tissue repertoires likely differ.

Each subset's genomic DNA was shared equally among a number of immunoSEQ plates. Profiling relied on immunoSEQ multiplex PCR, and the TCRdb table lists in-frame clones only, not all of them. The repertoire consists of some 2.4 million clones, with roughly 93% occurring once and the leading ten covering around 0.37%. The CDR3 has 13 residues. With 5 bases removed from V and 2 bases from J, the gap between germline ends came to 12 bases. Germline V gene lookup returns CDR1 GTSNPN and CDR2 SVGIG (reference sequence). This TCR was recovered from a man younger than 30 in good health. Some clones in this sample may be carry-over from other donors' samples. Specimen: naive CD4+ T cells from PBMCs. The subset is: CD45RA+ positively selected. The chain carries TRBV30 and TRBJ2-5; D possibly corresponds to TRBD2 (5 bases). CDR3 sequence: CAWAPGSQETQYF. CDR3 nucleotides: TGTGCCTGGGCGCCGGGGAGTCAAGAGACCCAGTACTTC.